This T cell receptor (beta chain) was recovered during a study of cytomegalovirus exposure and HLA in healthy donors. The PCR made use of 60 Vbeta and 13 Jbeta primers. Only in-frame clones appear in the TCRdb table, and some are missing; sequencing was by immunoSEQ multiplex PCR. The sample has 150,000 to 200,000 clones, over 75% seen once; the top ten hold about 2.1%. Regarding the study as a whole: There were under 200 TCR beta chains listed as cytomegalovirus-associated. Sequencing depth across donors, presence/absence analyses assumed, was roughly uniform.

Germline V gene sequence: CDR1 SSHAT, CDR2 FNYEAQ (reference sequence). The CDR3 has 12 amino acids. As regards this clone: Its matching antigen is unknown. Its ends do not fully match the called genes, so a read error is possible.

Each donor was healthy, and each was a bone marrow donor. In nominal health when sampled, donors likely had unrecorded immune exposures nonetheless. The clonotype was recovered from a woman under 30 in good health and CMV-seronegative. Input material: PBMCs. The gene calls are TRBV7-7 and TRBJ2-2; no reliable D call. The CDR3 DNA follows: TGTGCTAGCAGCTTAATCTCCGGGGAGCTGTTTTTT. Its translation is CASSLISGELFF.